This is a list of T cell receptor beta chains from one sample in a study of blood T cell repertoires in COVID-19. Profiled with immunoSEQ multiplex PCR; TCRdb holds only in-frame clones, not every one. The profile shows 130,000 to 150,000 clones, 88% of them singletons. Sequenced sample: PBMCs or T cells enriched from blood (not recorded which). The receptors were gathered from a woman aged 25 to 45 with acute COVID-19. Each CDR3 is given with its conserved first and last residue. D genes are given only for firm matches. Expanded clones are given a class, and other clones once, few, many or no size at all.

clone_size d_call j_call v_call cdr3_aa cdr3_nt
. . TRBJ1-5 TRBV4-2 CASSQETGYYSPQHF TGTGCCAGCAGCCAGGAAACAGGGTACTATTCGCCCCAGCATTTT
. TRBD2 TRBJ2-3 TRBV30 CAWRSTGLGTDTQYF TGTGCCTGGAGGTCCACGGGACTAGGCACAGATACGCAGTATTTT
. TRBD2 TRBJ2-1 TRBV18 CASSRGLAGDGEQFF TGTGCCAGCTCAAGGGGACTAGCGGGAGATGGTGAGCAGTTCTTC
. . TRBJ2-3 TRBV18 CASSPNGRKDTQYF TGTGCCAGCTCACCAAACGGGAGAAAGGATACGCAGTATTTT
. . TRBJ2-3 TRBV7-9 CASSPRDLYTDTQYF TGTGCCAGCAGCCCCCGGGACTTGTACACAGATACGCAGTATTTT
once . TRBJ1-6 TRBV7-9 CASSFTSDSPLHF TGTGCCAGCAGCTTTACCAGTGATTCACCCCTCCACTTT
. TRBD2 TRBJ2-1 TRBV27 CASSLWTSDEQFF TGTGCCAGCAGTTTATGGACTAGTGATGAGCAGTTCTTC
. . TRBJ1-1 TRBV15 CATSRTTTGEAFF TGTGCCACCAGCCGAACCACCACAGGCGAAGCTTTCTTT
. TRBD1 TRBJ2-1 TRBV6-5 CASRKQTGDEQFF TGTGCCAGCAGGAAGCAAACAGGGGATGAGCAGTTCTTC
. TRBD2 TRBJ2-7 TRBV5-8 CASSLPPSGRSYEQYF TGTGCCAGCAGCTTGCCGCCTAGCGGGCGCTCCTACGAGCAGTACTTC
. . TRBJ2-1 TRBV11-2 CASSTTRDLYNEQFF TGTGCCAGCAGCACGACTAGAGATCTATACAATGAGCAGTTCTTC
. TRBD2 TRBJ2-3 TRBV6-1 CASSEGIVLAGPTDTQYF TGTGCCAGCAGTGAAGGGATTGTTCTAGCGGGACCCACAGATACGCAGTATTTT
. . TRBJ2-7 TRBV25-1 CASSSGEQYF TGTGCCAGCAGTAGCGGCGAGCAGTACTTC
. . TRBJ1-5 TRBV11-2 CASSHGYSNQPQHF TGTGCCAGCAGCCACGGGTATAGCAATCAGCCCCAGCATTTT
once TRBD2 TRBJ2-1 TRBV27 CASSFSGGKGNEQFF TGTGCCAGCAGTTTTAGCGGGGGAAAAGGGAATGAGCAGTTCTTC
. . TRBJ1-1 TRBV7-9 CASSLESGSEAFF TGTGCCAGCAGCTTAGAGTCAGGCAGTGAAGCTTTCTTT
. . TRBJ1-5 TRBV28 CASSWGDQPQHF TGTGCCAGCAGTTGGGGGGATCAGCCCCAGCATTTT
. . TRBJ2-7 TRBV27 CASSLWAHVEQYF TGTGCCAGCAGTTTATGGGCCCACGTCGAGCAGTACTTC
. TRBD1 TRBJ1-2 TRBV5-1 CASSLEQGYGYTF TGCGCCAGCAGCTTGGAACAGGGGTATGGCTACACCTTC
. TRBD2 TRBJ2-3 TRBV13 CASSLRSSSGTRSTDTQYF TGTGCCAGCAGCTTACGGTCTTCGAGCGGGACCCGAAGCACAGATACGCAGTATTTT
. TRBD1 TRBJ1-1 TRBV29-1 CSASTGFTEAFF TGCAGCGCCTCGACAGGGTTCACTGAAGCTTTCTTT
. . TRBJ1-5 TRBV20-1 CSAGDYQPQHF TGCAGTGCTGGGGACTATCAGCCCCAGCATTTT
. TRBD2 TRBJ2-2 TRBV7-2 CASSGTSLLTGELFF TGTGCCAGCAGCGGGACTAGCCTATTAACCGGGGAGCTGTTTTTT
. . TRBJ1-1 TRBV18 CASSPPGSRDTEAFF TGTGCCAGCTCACCACCGGGATCCAGGGACACTGAAGCTTTCTTT
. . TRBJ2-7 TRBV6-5 CASSWAGPDSYEQYF TGTGCCAGCAGTTGGGCGGGACCTGACTCCTACGAGCAGTACTTC
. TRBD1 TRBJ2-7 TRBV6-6 CASSQRDRAYEQYF TGTGCCAGCAGTCAAAGGGACAGAGCCTACGAGCAGTACTTC
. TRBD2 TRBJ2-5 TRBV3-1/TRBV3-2 CASSRLAEQETQYF TGTGCCAGCAGCCGACTAGCGGAGCAAGAGACCCAGTACTTC
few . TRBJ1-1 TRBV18 CASSPYGNTEAFF TGTGCCAGCTCACCTTACGGGAACACTGAAGCTTTCTTT
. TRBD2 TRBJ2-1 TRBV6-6 CASKGLAGHSYNEQFF TGTGCCAGCAAAGGACTAGCGGGGCACTCCTACAATGAGCAGTTCTTC
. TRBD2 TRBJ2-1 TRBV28 CASSSLFGRELGPDYNEQFF TGTGCCAGCAGTTCTCTTTTCGGGCGGGAGTTAGGTCCGGACTACAATGAGCAGTTCTTC
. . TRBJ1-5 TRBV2 CASSEPPGWGHSNQPQHF TGTGCCAGCAGTGAACCCCCAGGGTGGGGGCATAGCAATCAGCCCCAGCATTTT
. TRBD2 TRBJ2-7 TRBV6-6 CASFRGGRHEQYF TGTGCCAGTTTTCGCGGCGGGAGACACGAGCAGTACTTC
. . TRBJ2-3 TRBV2 CASSEQGPDTQYF TGTGCCAGCAGTGAACAGGGCCCAGATACGCAGTATTTT
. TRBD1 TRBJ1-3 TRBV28 CASSLGPTGAGNTIYF TGTGCCAGCAGTTTAGGCCCGACAGGGGCTGGAAACACCATATATTTT
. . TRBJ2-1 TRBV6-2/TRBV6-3 CASSYPQDIGGRQQFF TGTGCCAGCAGTTACCCCCAAGATATAGGGGGACGTCAGCAGTTCTTC
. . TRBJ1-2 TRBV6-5 CASRPSGYGYTF TGTGCCAGCAGACCCAGCGGCTATGGCTACACCTTC
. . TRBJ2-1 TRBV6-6 CASSTGPEQFF TGTGCCAGCAGCACTGGTCCTGAGCAGTTCTTC
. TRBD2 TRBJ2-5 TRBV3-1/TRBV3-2 CASSQGLAGVKETQYF TGTGCCAGCAGCCAAGGACTAGCGGGAGTGAAAGAGACCCAGTACTTC
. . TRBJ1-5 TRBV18 CASSPQGQQLSPQHF TGTGCCAGCTCACCACAAGGACAGCAATTAAGCCCCCAGCATTTT
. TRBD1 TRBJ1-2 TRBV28 CASSSPGGPYGYTF TGTGCCAGCAGTTCCCCAGGGGGTCCATATGGCTACACCTTC
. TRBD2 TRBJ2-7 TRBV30 CAWSVLAGGFEQYF TGTGCCTGGAGTGTTTTGGCGGGAGGATTCGAGCAGTACTTC
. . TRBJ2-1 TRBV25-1 CASSDHGSSYNEQFF TGTGCCAGCAGTGACCATGGTAGCTCCTACAATGAGCAGTTCTTC
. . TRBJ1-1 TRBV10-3 CAISDRDEAFF TGTGCCATCAGTGACCGGGATGAAGCTTTCTTT
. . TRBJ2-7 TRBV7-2 CASSLEQGYEQYF TGTGCCAGCAGCTTAGAACAGGGATACGAGCAGTACTTC